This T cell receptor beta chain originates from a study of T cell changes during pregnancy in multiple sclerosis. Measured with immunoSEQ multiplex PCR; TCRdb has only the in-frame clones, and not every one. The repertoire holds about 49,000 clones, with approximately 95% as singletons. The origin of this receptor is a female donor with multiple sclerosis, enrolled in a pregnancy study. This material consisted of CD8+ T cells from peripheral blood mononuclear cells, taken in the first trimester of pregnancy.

This chain's CDR3 is CASSLGGLAGLQFF. CDR3 nucleotides: TGTGCCAGCAGCTTAGGCGGACTAGCGGGGTTGCAGTTCTTC. The chain employs TRBV7-9 and TRBJ2-1; 12 nucleotides line up with TRBD2. Germline-derived CDR1 and CDR2 are SEHNR and FQNEAQ (reference sequence). V trimming: 1 base; J trimming: 12 bases; junction bases outside the gene matches: 4. The length of the CDR3 is 14 residues.